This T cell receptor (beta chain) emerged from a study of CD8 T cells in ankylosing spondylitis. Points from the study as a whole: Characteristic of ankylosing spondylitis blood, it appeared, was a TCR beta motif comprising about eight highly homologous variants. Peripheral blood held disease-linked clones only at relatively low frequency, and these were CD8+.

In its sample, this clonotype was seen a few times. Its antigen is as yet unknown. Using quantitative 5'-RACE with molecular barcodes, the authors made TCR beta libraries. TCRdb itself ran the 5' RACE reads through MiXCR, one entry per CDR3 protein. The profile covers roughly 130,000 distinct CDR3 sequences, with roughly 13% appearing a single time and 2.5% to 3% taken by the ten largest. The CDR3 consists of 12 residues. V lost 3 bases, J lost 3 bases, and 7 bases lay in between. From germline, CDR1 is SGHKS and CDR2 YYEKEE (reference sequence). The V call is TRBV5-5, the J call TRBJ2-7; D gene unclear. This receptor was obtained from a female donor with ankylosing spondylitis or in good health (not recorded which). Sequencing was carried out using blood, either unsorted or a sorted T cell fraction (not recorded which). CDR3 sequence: CASSYNIYEQYF. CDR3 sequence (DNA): TGTGCCAGCAGCTACAACATCTACGAGCAGTACTTC.